Each of the 31 T cell receptor beta chains below was sequenced from the same sample in a study of breast tumors, draining lymph nodes, adjacent tissues. TCRdb used MiXCR to reprocess the multiplex PCR reads, holding one entry per CDR3 protein. The sample yields about 100,000 distinct CDR3 sequences, 20% to 25% seen once. Breast cancer patients provided tissue from their axillary draining lymph nodes. Sequenced material: axillary lymph node tissue. The receptors stem from a female donor with breast cancer. Some clones in this sample may be carry-over from other donors' samples.

The chain is built from TRBV15 and TRBJ2-1; D is uncertain. CDR3 size: 18 residues. The V end lost 7 bases, the J end lost 3 bases, and 25 bases lay between the germline ends. The germline CDR1 and CDR2 sequences are LNHNV and YYDKDF (reference sequence). This CDR3 reads CATIQSPIYQRIYNEQFF. In nucleotides, the CDR3 is TGTGCCACCATCCAAAGCCCCATCTACCAGCGCATCTACAATGAGCAGTTCTTC.

Ten or more counts support this clonotype. This chain links TRBV6-1 with TRBJ1-2; D gene ambiguous. The CDR3 is made up of 14 amino acids. In germline, CDR1 is MNHNS, CDR2 SASEGT. V shed 1 base and J shed 5 bases, with 11 bases lying between them. DNA for the CDR3: TGTGCCAGCAGTGAAGGGCCCCGCGGGTATGGCTACACCTTC. Amino acids: CASSEGPRGYGYTF.

Many counts were recorded for this clonotype. The V call is TRBV11-3, the J call TRBJ2-1; a weak D match, TRBD2 (6 bases). The CDR3 has 15 residues. With 2 bases removed from V and 9 bases from J, the gap between germline ends came to 17 bases. Germline CDR1 SGHNT, CDR2 YENEEA. The CDR3 region is CASSLRGERGGEQFF. CDR3 in DNA: TGTGCCAGCAGCTTACGAGGGGAGAGGGGAGGTGAGCAGTTCTTC. Based on the CDR3 plus reference TRBV11-3 and TRBJ2-1, the full variable domain is EAGVVQSPRYKIIEKKQPVAFWCNPISGHNTLYWYLQNLGQGPELLIRYENEEAVDDSQLPKDRFSAERLKGVDSTLKIQPAELGDSAVYLCASSLRGERGGEQFFGPGTRLTVL.

Many counts were recorded for this clonotype. The chain is built from TRBV5-1 and TRBJ2-5; no clear D. The CDR3 contains 12 residues. Germline assignment: CDR1 SGHRS and CDR2 YFSETQ. Trimming cost V 6 bases and J 2 bases, with 8 bases left between them. DNA for the CDR3: TGCGCCAGCAAAGGGTTTCAAGAGACCCAGTACTTC. It translates to CASKGFQETQYF.

This clonotype appeared once. The chain is built from TRBV6-6 and TRBJ1-6, with TRBD1 identical over 7 bases. Germline CDR1 reads MNHNY; CDR2 reads SVGAGI (reference sequence). This CDR3 has 16 residues. V dropped 0 bases and J dropped 5; count of bases not matched to a gene: 4. The CDR3 is CASSYSTTGDNSPLHF. Written as DNA, the CDR3 is TGTGCCAGCAGTTACTCGACAACAGGGGATAATTCACCCCTCCACTTT.

About this clonotype: A read error is possible here, since a much larger clone lies one base away. This chain links TRBV2 with TRBJ2-2; either TRBD1 or TRBD2 may fit D (5 bases each). CDR1 and CDR2 (germline): SNHLY, FYNNEI. The CDR3 length is 15 residues. The CDR3 sequence: CANSEDGGSTGELFF. CDR3 in DNA: TGTGCCAACAGTGAAGATGGGGGTTCAACCGGGGAGCTGTTTTTT.

This clonotype was detected ten times or more. The CDR3 DNA is TGTGCCAGCAGCTTAGAAACAGGGCCCGAGCAGTACTTC. This codes for CASSLETGPEQYF. V is TRBV7-9 and J is TRBJ2-7, with D maybe TRBD1 (6 bases). Germline CDR1 SEHNR, CDR2 FQNEAQ (reference sequence). This CDR3 is built from 13 residues. V was trimmed by 1 base and J by 6 bases, leaving 10 bases between them.

This clonotype was observed at least ten times. The chain links TRBV19 to TRBJ2-3; TRBD1 agrees at 7 bases. The CDR3 has 12 residues. V shed 6 bases, J shed 7 bases, and the junction held 4 bases outside the gene matches. The germline CDR1 and CDR2 sequences are LNHDA and SQIVND (reference sequence). CDR3 sequence (DNA): TGTGCCAGTAGCCCGGACAGGAATACGCAGTATTTT. This translates into CASSPDRNTQYF. The entire variable domain, with the rest obtained from reference TRBV19 and TRBJ2-3, is as follows: DGGITQSPKYLFRKEGQNVTLSCEQNLNHDAMYWYRQDPGQGLRLIYYSQIVNDFQKGDIAEGYSVSREKKESFPLTVTSAQKNPTAFYLCASSPDRNTQYFGPGTRLTVL.

Many counts were recorded for this clonotype. V usage is TRBV13 and J usage is TRBJ2-7; 9 positions agree with TRBD1. Trimming cost V 5 bases and J 5 bases; bases outside gene matches: 7. The CDR3 is 14 residues long. Germline loops: CDR1 PRHDT, CDR2 FYEKMQ (reference sequence). The CDR3 nucleotides read TGTGCCAGCAGCCGGAAACAGGGGGCCCACGAGCAGTACTTC. Encoded protein: CASSRKQGAHEQYF.

There are many counts of this clonotype. This sequence joins TRBV6-6 and TRBJ2-7; D is perhaps TRBD1 (5 bases). Trimming removed 5 bases from V and 0 bases from J, with 20 bases in between. Germline-derived CDR1 and CDR2 are MNHNY and SVGAGI (reference sequence). The CDR3 length is 17 residues. Here the CDR3 DNA reads TGTGCCAGCAGTCTAGACAGACTCGCTACTATCTCCTACGAGCAGTACTTC. Amino acid sequence: CASSLDRLATISYEQYF.

The chain links TRBV5-1 to TRBJ2-4; D uncertain. This CDR3 comprises 20 residues. Germline CDR1 SGHRS, CDR2 YFSETQ. V lost 0 bases to trimming and J lost 0 bases, with 22 bases between them. The CDR3 DNA sequence: TGCGCCAGCAGCTTGGGCTCGGGTCGGGCCCTTTTTCTAGCCAAAAACATTCAGTACTTC. It is translated as CASSLGSGRALFLAKNIQYF. Variable domain in full (rest from reference TRBV5-1 and TRBJ2-4): KAGVTQTPRYLIKTRGQQVTLSCSPISGHRSVSWYQQTPGQGLQFLFEYFSETQRNKGNFPGRFSGRQFSNSRSEMNVSTLELGDSALYLCASSLGSGRALFLAKNIQYFGAGTRLSVL.

Comments on this clonotype: A much larger clone sits a single nucleotide away, making a read error possible. The V gene is TRBV4-1, the J gene TRBJ2-3; unclear D gene. Deletions cut 2 bases from V and 2 bases from J, with 11 bases between. CDR1 and CDR2 (germline): MGHRA, YSYEKL. This CDR3 has 15 amino acids. Here the CDR3 reads CASSQRREYTDTQYF. For the CDR3, the DNA is TGCGCCAGCAGCCAACGGAGAGAGTACACAGATACGCAGTATTTT.

This clonotype has at least ten counts. This chain connects TRBV6-5 to TRBJ1-5; D ambiguous. Germline CDR1 reads MNHEY; CDR2 reads SVGAGI. This CDR3 contains 13 residues. Trimming took 4 bases from V and 4 from J, leaving 8 bases between them. This CDR3 reads CASSFRRNQPQHF. The CDR3 DNA reads as TGTGCCAGCAGTTTTCGGAGAAATCAGCCCCAGCATTTT.

The chain recombines TRBV18 with TRBJ1-2; 7 positions agree with TRBD1. In germline, CDR1 is KGHSH, CDR2 LQKENI. The CDR3 totals 13 residues. The J segment lost 6 bases and the V segment lost 2 bases, leaving 3 bases of the junction unmatched. CDR3: CASSPVQGNGYTF. The CDR3 DNA sequence: TGTGCCAGCTCACCAGTACAGGGGAATGGCTACACCTTC.

The chain has TRBV11-2 and TRBJ1-1; D ambiguous. Germline V gene sequence: CDR1 SGHAT, CDR2 FQNNGV. V shed 0 bases and J shed 7 bases, with 9 bases lying between them. This CDR3 contains 13 residues. Here the CDR3 DNA reads TGTGCCAGCAGCTTAGAATCTGGAGGTGAAGCTTTCTTT. This encodes CASSLESGGEAFF.

This clonotype was recorded at least ten times. The V and J genes are TRBV7-3 and TRBJ1-4, with D perhaps TRBD1 (6 bases). CDR3 length: 14 residues. Germline V gene lookup returns CDR1 SGHTA and CDR2 FQGTGA. V was cut by 5 bases and J by 7 bases, with 14 bases left in between. CDR3 DNA sequence: TGTGCCAGCAGCCCGACAGGTCTTGGTGAAAAACTGTTTTTT. Translating gives CASSPTGLGEKLFF.

For this clonotype: The conserved phenylalanine or tryptophan is not found at the CDR3 terminus, so this likely reflects a read error. V gene TRBV30 combines with J gene TRBJ1-6; D uncertain. This CDR3 region has 13 residues. Germline CDR1 is GTSNPN and CDR2 is SVGIG (reference sequence). V gave up 2 bases and J gave up 6 bases, with 8 bases separating them. CDR3 nucleotides: TGTGCCTGGAGTTGGAGAGGTAATTCACCCCTCCACTCT. Translating gives CAWSWRGNSPLHS.

This clonotype was detected many times. The chain links TRBV6-5 to TRBJ2-5; 7 positions agree with TRBD1. The CDR3 totals 14 residues. With V trimmed by 10 bases and J by 7 bases, 15 bases remained unmatched. The germline gives CDR1 MNHEY, CDR2 SVGAGI. Written as DNA, the CDR3 is TGTGCCACCCTAGACGGACAGGCTCGGGGGACCCAGTACTTC. Translating gives CATLDGQARGTQYF.

At least ten counts were recorded for this clonotype. The J gene is TRBJ2-7, the V gene TRBV20-1; D possibly corresponds to TRBD1 (6 bases). The CDR3 consists of 15 residues. Deletions cut 0 bases from V and 6 bases from J, with 18 bases between. Looked up from germline, CDR1 is DFQATT and CDR2 is SNEGSKA (reference sequence). CDR3 in amino acids: CSARDSLRTVFEQYF. CDR3 DNA sequence: TGCAGTGCTAGAGATAGTCTCCGGACAGTCTTCGAGCAGTACTTC.

This clonotype appeared many times. J is TRBJ2-6 and V is TRBV16; 8 positions agree with TRBD1. This CDR3 region has 18 residues. Germline V gene lookup returns CDR1 KGHSY and CDR2 FQNENV. V shed 1 base, J shed 4 bases, and the junction held 9 bases outside the gene matches. CDR3: CASSQFGQGANGANVLTF. The DNA of the CDR3 is TGTGCCAGCAGCCAATTTGGTCAGGGGGCTAACGGGGCCAACGTCCTGACTTTC.

This clonotype was picked up many times. The chain employs TRBV10-3 and TRBJ1-3, with D possibly being TRBD1 (6 bases). V was cut by 4 bases and J by 4 bases, with 14 bases left in between. Germline CDR1 ENHRY, CDR2 SYGVKD. The CDR3 spans 15 residues. For the CDR3, the DNA is TGTGCCATCAGTGTGGGGTCAGGGGCAGGAAACACCATATATTTT. Amino acid sequence: CAISVGSGAGNTIYF.

This clonotype was counted ten times or more. CDR3 DNA sequence: TGCGCCAGCAGCTTGGCGGGAGGCCGGAGCTCCTACAATGAGCAGTTCTTC. Translation: CASSLAGGRSSYNEQFF. V usage is TRBV5-1 and J usage is TRBJ2-1; 7 bases agree with TRBD2. CDR1 and CDR2 (germline): SGHRS, YFSETQ. With 0 bases clipped from V and 0 bases from J, the junction kept 6 bases outside the gene matches. This CDR3 contains 17 residues.

This chain links TRBV20-1 with TRBJ2-5; D is possibly TRBD2 (5 bases). Trimming took 7 bases from V and 2 from J, leaving 17 bases between them. Germline CDR1 and CDR2: DFQATT and SNEGSKA (reference sequence). The CDR3 has 14 amino acids. The CDR3 reads CSVVDRRGQETQYF. The DNA for the CDR3 is TGCAGTGTAGTTGATCGACGGGGTCAAGAGACCCAGTACTTC.

The J gene is TRBJ2-5, the V gene TRBV20-1; 8 positions match TRBD1. The CDR3 is made up of 15 amino acids. With V trimmed by 6 bases and J by 5 bases, 14 bases remained unmatched. The germline gives CDR1 DFQATT, CDR2 SNEGSKA (reference sequence). The CDR3 region is CSATSRGRFKETQYF. CDR3 bases: TGCAGTGCAACCAGCAGGGGGCGCTTCAAGGAGACCCAGTACTTC.

This clonotype was seen many times. The chain recombines TRBV2 with TRBJ1-5, with D hard to call. This CDR3 is 14 amino acids long. Trimming left V 2 bases short and J 3 bases short, with 8 bases between. Germline V lookup: CDR1 SNHLY, CDR2 FYNNEI. This CDR3 reads CASSERSYNQPQHF. The CDR3, as DNA: TGTGCCAGCAGTGAAAGGAGCTACAATCAGCCCCAGCATTTT.

This clonotype was seen at least ten times. The chain combines TRBV28 with TRBJ2-7, with 8 positions matching TRBD2. Germline-derived CDR1 and CDR2 are MDHEN and SYDVKM. Losses at the gene ends were 6 bases for V and 1 base for J; bases not matched to a gene: 8. The CDR3 covers 15 residues. The chain's CDR3 is CASRAGLGPSYEQYF. CDR3 DNA sequence: TGTGCCAGCAGGGCGGGACTAGGCCCTTCCTACGAGCAGTACTTC.

The table lists this clonotype with many counts. The CDR3 is CASSPNEGSNYGYTF. The CDR3, as DNA: TGCGCCAGCAGCCCAAACGAAGGGTCTAACTATGGCTACACCTTC. This rearrangement joins TRBV4-1 to TRBJ1-2, with D unresolved. In germline, CDR1 is MGHRA, CDR2 YSYEKL. V was clipped by 4 bases and J by 0 bases, with 12 bases between them. The CDR3 has 15 residues.

In this sample, this clonotype turned up many times. The rearrangement joins TRBV10-2 to TRBJ1-4; 9 bases are shared with TRBD1. Germline values: CDR1 WSHSY, CDR2 SAAADI. The CDR3 contains 14 residues. J gave up 7 bases and V 9 bases, and 9 bases lay outside the gene matches. The CDR3 spells CASTGQGRGEKLFF. In DNA, the CDR3 is TGCGCCAGTACCGGACAGGGGAGGGGTGAAAAACTGTTTTTT.

This clonotype was recorded many times. The CDR3 coding sequence is TGCGCCAGCAGCCAAGATATGGGGCGGTGGGGGACCCAGTACTTC. This sequence encodes CASSQDMGRWGTQYF. The V and J genes are TRBV4-1 and TRBJ2-5, with D maybe TRBD1 (5 bases). This CDR3 region has 15 residues. Trimming shortened V by 0 bases and J by 7 bases, and 15 bases separated the two germline ends. The germline V gene has CDR1 MGHRA and CDR2 YSYEKL.

Only a few counts were recorded for this clonotype. J is TRBJ2-2 and V is TRBV11-2; no firm D call. CDR1 and CDR2 from the germline V gene are SGHAT and FQNNGV. The CDR3 length is 16 residues. Trimming removed 1 base from V and 4 bases from J, with 13 bases in between. The CDR3 sequence is CASSLAGSGSTGELFF. The CDR3 DNA follows: TGTGCCAGCAGCTTAGCAGGCAGTGGTAGCACCGGGGAGCTGTTTTTT.

This clonotype was recorded at least ten times. The rearrangement uses TRBV29-1 and TRBJ2-5; unclear D gene. The V and J ends lost 7 bases and 1 base respectively, with 10 bases between them. Germline-derived CDR1 and CDR2 are SQVTM and ANQGSEA. This CDR3 contains 12 residues. As DNA, the CDR3 is TGCAGCGCTGGGCAGCTCCAAGAGACCCAGTACTTC. Translation gives CSAGQLQETQYF.